A single T cell receptor beta chain is shown here with its context. Its specificity is unknown. This record comes from a study of CD8+ T cells in alopecia areata. Isolated RNA was reverse transcribed into cDNA used as the sequencing template. Profiling relied on immunoSEQ multiplex PCR, and the TCRdb table lists in-frame clones only, not all of them. The sample contains around 190,000 clones, roughly 50% of which appear only once. CDR3 length equals 13 residues. Trimming removed 4 bases at V and 7 bases at J, with 12 bases between. The germline gives CDR1 SGHNT, CDR2 YYREEE (reference sequence). Study conclusions and caveats: The study found higher clonality in lesional than normal scalp, especially in alopecia totalis/universalis.

The sequenced material came from CD8+ T cells sorted from blood. This chain uses TRBV5-4 with TRBJ2-1, with D uncertain. The TCR sequence derives from a human donor in good health. CDR3 residues: CASSPFYGNEQFF. The DNA for the CDR3 is TGTGCCAGCAGCCCCTTCTACGGTAATGAGCAGTTCTTC.